These 8 T cell receptor beta chains were sequenced from one sample in a study of blood T cell repertoires in COVID-19. The method was immunoSEQ multiplex PCR; TCRdb's version includes in-frame clones alone and lacks a portion of them. The table shows 150,000 or so clones, with 80% to 90% occurring only once. Material for sequencing was peripheral blood. These receptors were taken from a man aged 55 to 70 with active or convalescent COVID-19.

The V call is TRBV18, the J call TRBJ2-4, with D possibly being TRBD2 (6 bases). Trimming left V 5 bases short and J 0 bases short, with 14 bases between. This CDR3 region has 16 residues. CDR1 and CDR2 from the germline V gene are KGHSH and LQKENI. DNA for the CDR3: TGTGCCAGCTCAGCCCTGGGACTTCTAGCCAAAAACATTCAGTACTTC. The encoded protein is CASSALGLLAKNIQYF.

The chain has TRBV6-6 and TRBJ2-7; 11 bases agree with TRBD1. Germline CDR1 is MNHNY and CDR2 is SVGAGI (reference sequence). The junction had 10 bases not matched to a gene; V was cut back by 6 bases and J by 3 bases. This CDR3 region has 16 residues. The chain's CDR3 is CASRSSSGTGGYEQYF. CDR3 nucleotide sequence: TGTGCCAGCAGATCCTCCTCCGGGACAGGGGGCTACGAGCAGTACTTC.

This clone was observed once. V is TRBV4-2 and J is TRBJ2-7; 12 bases align to TRBD2. The CDR3 spans 15 residues. The V segment lost 2 bases and the J segment 6 bases; nucleotides outside the gene matches: 5. Germline values: CDR1 LGHNA, CDR2 YNFKEQ. CDR3 DNA sequence: TGTGCCAGCAGCCAAACGACTAGCGGGAGAGGCGAGCAGTACTTC. It encodes CASSQTTSGRGEQYF.

This chain joins TRBV7-2 and TRBJ2-1, with 11 nucleotides matching TRBD2. The V and J ends lost 4 bases and 7 bases, in that order; junction bases with no gene match: 9. The CDR3 has 16 amino acids. In germline, CDR1 is SGHTA, CDR2 FQGNSA. The CDR3 DNA reads as TGTGCCAGCAGCTCACGGACTAGCGGGTGGTATAATGAGCAGTTCTTC. This codes for CASSSRTSGWYNEQFF.

The V gene is TRBV28, the J gene TRBJ1-6; 9 nucleotides agree with TRBD1. The CDR3 has 15 amino acids. With 11 bases clipped from V and 6 bases from J, the junction kept 11 bases outside the gene matches. Germline V gene lookup returns CDR1 MDHEN and CDR2 SYDVKM. CDR3 DNA: TGTGCCCCAATTCCACAGGGGGCGGGTAATTCACCCCTCCACTTT. This encodes CAPIPQGAGNSPLHF.

V and J are TRBV5-1 and TRBJ2-5; no definite D call. Germline CDR1 is SGHRS and CDR2 is YFSETQ. The CDR3 is 13 amino acids. The V end lost 0 bases, the J end lost 1 base, and 4 bases lay between the germline ends. The CDR3 here is CASSLASQETQYF. For the CDR3, the DNA is TGCGCCAGCAGCTTGGCCAGCCAAGAGACCCAGTACTTC.

The chain combines TRBV7-9 with TRBJ1-3; D is undetermined. The CDR3 sequence is 14 residues long. The V end was cut by 5 bases, the J end by 1 base, with 9 bases between. Looked up from germline, CDR1 is SEHNR and CDR2 is FQNEAQ (reference sequence). CDR3 in amino acids: CASSPSGSGNTIYF. CDR3 bases: TGTGCCAGCAGCCCCTCGGGGTCTGGAAACACCATATATTTT.

This chain uses TRBV20-1 with TRBJ2-7; TRBD2 matches 10 bases. The V segment lost 3 bases and the J segment 6 bases; nucleotides outside the gene matches: 8. CDR3 length: 14 residues. The germline V gene encodes CDR1 DFQATT and CDR2 SNEGSKA (reference sequence). The CDR3 coding sequence is TGCAGTGCTAGTGAATACAGCGGGAGGGCCGAGCAGTACTTC. Translating gives CSASEYSGRAEQYF.